One and the same sample provided the 26 T cell receptor beta chains below, sequenced in a study of blood T cell repertoires in COVID-19. Assay used: immunoSEQ multiplex PCR; TCRdb lists only in-frame clones, some missing. Of 35,000 to 45,000 clones listed, about 90% are singletons. The sample comprised peripheral blood. These TCRs come from a man in his fifties with active COVID-19.

The J gene is TRBJ2-1, the V gene TRBV6-4; 11 nucleotides line up with TRBD2. The CDR3 has 16 amino acids. Germline lookup yields CDR1 MRHNA and CDR2 SNTAGT. Trimming cost V 5 bases and J 5 bases; bases outside gene matches: 8. For the CDR3, the DNA is TGTGCCAGCAGTCGGTCTAGCGGGGGGAAGGACAATGAGCAGTTCTTC. Its translation is CASSRSSGGKDNEQFF.

V is TRBV6-5 and J is TRBJ1-5, with a tentative D call TRBD1 (5 bases). CDR3 length equals 15 residues. V lost 5 bases and J 0 bases, leaving 11 bases between the germline ends. Germline V gene lookup returns CDR1 MNHEY and CDR2 SVGAGI. The CDR3 coding sequence is TGTGCCAGCAGTAGACAGCCGGATAGCAATCAGCCCCAGCATTTT. It translates to CASSRQPDSNQPQHF.

The rearrangement uses TRBV19 and TRBJ1-2; no clear D. CDR3 size: 15 residues. V shed 8 bases and J shed 1 base, with 17 bases lying between them. Germline CDR1 is LNHDA and CDR2 is SQIVND (reference sequence). CDR3 bases: TGTGCCAGTTTCCAACCGGGAAGCATTAACTATGGCTACACCTTC. This sequence encodes CASFQPGSINYGYTF.

The gene calls are TRBV28 and TRBJ1-2, with 11 bases aligning to TRBD1. With V trimmed by 5 bases and J by 7 bases, 3 bases remained unmatched. Germline CDR1 MDHEN, CDR2 SYDVKM. The CDR3 sequence is 13 residues long. This CDR3 is CASSPGTGGGYTF. CDR3 nucleotide sequence: TGTGCCAGCAGTCCCGGGACAGGGGGTGGCTACACCTTC.

J is TRBJ1-6 and V is TRBV6-1, with a weak D call TRBD1 (6 bases). The germline V gene has CDR1 MNHNS and CDR2 SASEGT. The length of the CDR3 is 12 residues. V lost 3 bases, J lost 13 bases, and 10 bases lay in between. CDR3 loop: CASSDRGRPLHF. CDR3 nucleotide sequence: TGTGCCAGCAGTGACAGGGGACGTCCCCTCCACTTT.

Only a few counts were recorded for this clone. This chain joins TRBV6-5 and TRBJ1-2, with D possibly TRBD1 on 5 matching bases. CDR1 MNHEY and CDR2 SVGAGI come from the germline V gene. Trimming left V 4 bases short and J 4 bases short, with 13 bases between. The CDR3 consists of 14 residues. The CDR3 sequence is CASSFAGGGYGYTF. In nucleotides, the CDR3 is TGTGCCAGCAGTTTCGCCGGGGGGGGCTATGGCTACACCTTC.

The chain recombines TRBV2 with TRBJ2-2; D perhaps matches TRBD2 (5 bases). Germline V CDR1 and CDR2: SNHLY, FYNNEI. The ends were cut back, 2 bases at V and 4 bases at J, with 8 bases in the middle. This CDR3 contains 14 residues. The CDR3 DNA reads as TGTGCCAGCAGTGAACGCGGGTTCACCGGGGAGCTGTTTTTT. Translation gives CASSERGFTGELFF. Full variable domain (missing parts from reference TRBV2 and TRBJ2-2): EPEVTQTPSHQVTQMGQEVILRCVPISNHLYFYWYRQILGQKVEFLVSFYNNEISEKSEIFDDQFSVERPDGSNFTLKIRSTKLEDSAMYFCASSERGFTGELFFGEGSRLTVL.

The V and J genes are TRBV6-6 and TRBJ1-2; 8 bases agree with TRBD1. In germline, CDR1 is MNHNY, CDR2 SVGAGI (reference sequence). The length of the CDR3 is 15 residues. Trimming cost V 4 bases and J 7 bases; bases outside gene matches: 11. CDR3 residues: CASSSRTGMSGGYTF. DNA for the CDR3: TGTGCCAGCAGTTCCCGGACAGGGATGAGTGGTGGCTACACCTTC.

V gene TRBV19 combines with J gene TRBJ1-3, with TRBD1 as a possible D gene (5 bases). CDR1 is LNHDA, CDR2 SQIVND, per germline (reference sequence). The CDR3 contains 13 residues. V was cut by 9 bases and J by 0 bases, with 9 bases left in between. The CDR3 bases are TGTGCCAGCAGGGTGAGCTCTGGAAACACCATATATTTT. Protein sequence: CASRVSSGNTIYF.

J is TRBJ1-2 and V is TRBV7-2, with D possibly matching TRBD1 (5 bases). CDR3 length equals 14 residues. V was trimmed by 5 bases and J by 7 bases, leaving 17 bases between them. Germline values: CDR1 SGHTA, CDR2 FQGNSA. The CDR3 nucleotides read TGTGCCAGCAGCGAGGGGCGGGGACGGGGTGGCTACACCTTC. Its protein product is CASSEGRGRGGYTF.

CDR3: CASRERSYEQYF. Written as DNA, the CDR3 is TGTGCCAGCCGGGAGCGTTCCTACGAGCAGTACTTC. The chain recombines TRBV6-5 with TRBJ2-7, with D maybe TRBD2 (6 bases). Per the germline V gene, CDR1 is MNHEY and CDR2 is SVGAGI. V was shortened by 8 bases and J by 1 base, with 9 bases between the two germline ends. The CDR3 has 12 residues.

The chain couples TRBV7-3 to TRBJ2-5; no reliable D call. Trimming removed 1 base at V and 0 bases at J, with 9 bases between. Germline-derived CDR1 and CDR2 are SGHTA and FQGTGA. CDR3 length: 15 residues. CDR3 in DNA: TGTGCCAGCAGCTTAAAAGGAGAGTACCAAGAGACCCAGTACTTC. It yields the protein CASSLKGEYQETQYF. Full variable domain (rest looked up from reference TRBV7-3 and TRBJ2-5): GAGVSQTPSNKVTEKGKYVELRCDPISGHTALYWYRQSLGQGPEFLIYFQGTGAADDSGLPNDRFFAVRPEGSVSTLKIQRTERGDSAVYLCASSLKGEYQETQYFGPGTRLLVL.

This sequence joins TRBV9 and TRBJ1-3; D is unclear. V was trimmed by 3 bases and J by 2 bases, leaving 12 bases between them. CDR1 and CDR2 (germline): SGDLS, YYNGEE. This CDR3 has 15 amino acids. The CDR3 loop reads CASSATGSAGNTIYF. CDR3 nucleotide sequence: TGTGCCAGCAGCGCTACCGGGTCGGCTGGAAACACCATATATTTT.

CDR3 coding DNA: TGCGCCAGCAGCTATCGGACAGTAGGGGCCCGTCCGTCGAATGAAAAACTGTTTTTT. It encodes CASSYRTVGARPSNEKLFF. J is TRBJ1-4 and V is TRBV5-1; D possibly corresponds to TRBD1 (6 bases). This CDR3 is 19 amino acids long. Germline CDR1 and CDR2: SGHRS and YFSETQ. V gave up 3 bases and J gave up 5 bases, with 26 bases separating them.

This chain links TRBV10-3 with TRBJ1-6; the D is unclear. The CDR3 has 15 amino acids. The ends were cut back, 5 bases at V and 8 bases at J, with 16 bases in the middle. CDR1 is ENHRY and CDR2 is SYGVKD in the germline V gene. The CDR3 protein is CAISSRSAGDSPLHF. The CDR3 DNA sequence: TGTGCCATCAGTTCCCGATCGGCGGGAGATTCACCCCTCCACTTT.

This chain uses TRBV13 with TRBJ2-2, with 8 bases aligning to TRBD2. This CDR3 region has 15 residues. CDR1 and CDR2 (germline): PRHDT, FYEKMQ (reference sequence). With 5 bases clipped from V and 6 bases from J, the junction kept 8 bases outside the gene matches. The CDR3 sequence is CASSTIAGQSGELFF. The CDR3 DNA reads TGTGCCAGCAGCACGATAGCGGGGCAGTCCGGGGAGCTGTTTTTT.

This clone was counted only a few times. This sample includes further DNA sequences coding for the same CDR3. The J gene is TRBJ1-5, the V gene TRBV9; TRBD1 is a possible D gene (6 bases). The CDR3 sequence is 15 residues long. The V end lost 3 bases, the J end lost 0 bases, and 10 bases lay between the germline ends. CDR1 is SGDLS, CDR2 YYNGEE, per germline. CDR3 DNA sequence: TGTGCCAGCAGCGAGGGGGGGTATAGCAATCAGCCCCAGCATTTT. Protein sequence: CASSEGGYSNQPQHF.

The genes are TRBV4-3 and TRBJ2-7; the match to TRBD2 covers 11 bases. The CDR3 has 15 residues. Germline V gene sequence: CDR1 LGHNA, CDR2 YSLEER. With 5 bases clipped from V and 4 bases from J, the junction kept 7 bases outside the gene matches. The CDR3 protein is CASSKGTSGSYEQYF. The CDR3 coding sequence is TGCGCCAGCAGCAAGGGGACTAGCGGCTCTTACGAGCAGTACTTC.

This clone was seen just once. This chain links TRBV4-1 with TRBJ2-1; weak D call: TRBD2 (7 bases). The CDR3 consists of 15 residues. The germline CDR1 and CDR2 sequences are MGHRA and YSYEKL. V lost 1 base and J 4 bases, leaving 11 bases between the germline ends. CDR3 DNA sequence: TGCGCCAGCAGCCAAGCCCGGGGGGCATACAATGAGCAGTTCTTC. Protein sequence: CASSQARGAYNEQFF.

The chain combines TRBV13 with TRBJ2-1; D not certain. Trimming stripped 5 bases from V and 6 bases from J, with 11 bases between. The CDR3 spans 13 residues. Germline V lookup: CDR1 PRHDT, CDR2 FYEKMQ (reference sequence). The CDR3 nucleotides are TGTGCCAGCAGCCGAGCACTACTCAATGAGCAGTTCTTC. Translation gives CASSRALLNEQFF. The complete variable domain, with remaining parts taken from reference TRBV13 and TRBJ2-1, reads AAGVIQSPRHLIKEKRETATLKCYPIPRHDTVYWYQQGPGQDPQFLISFYEKMQSDKGSIPDRFSAQQFSDYHSELNMSSLELGDSALYFCASSRALLNEQFFGPGTRLTVL.

This sequence joins TRBV21-1 and TRBJ2-4; the table's TRBD1 call for D was not verified on the DNA. TRBV21-1 is given as a pseudogene. This CDR3 region has 17 residues. CDR3 in DNA: TGTGCCAGCAGCAATGGGCCAGGATTAAGGGCCAAAAACATTCAGTACTTC. It is translated as CASSNGPGLRAKNIQYF.

The CDR3 nucleotides read TGTGCCAGCAGCCAAGGTCAAATTAACTATGGCTACACCTTC. This translates into CASSQGQINYGYTF. The J gene is TRBJ1-2, the V gene TRBV3-1 (or the pseudogene TRBV3-2); D is unresolved. The CDR3 covers 14 residues. The germline CDR1 and CDR2 sequences are LGHDT and YNNKEL (reference sequence). Between the trimmed V and J ends, which lost 1 base and 1 base, there was a span of 7 bases.

V and J are TRBV2 and TRBJ1-5; TRBD1 is a possible D gene (5 bases). Trimming pared 8 bases from V and 2 bases from J, leaving 16 bases between. This CDR3 is 15 amino acids long. Germline CDR1 reads SNHLY; CDR2 reads FYNNEI. The CDR3 region is CASVWNRGGNQPQHF. CDR3 sequence (DNA): TGTGCCAGCGTATGGAACCGGGGGGGCAATCAGCCCCAGCATTTT.

This rearrangement joins TRBV27 to TRBJ1-2; D remains ambiguous. The CDR3 totals 13 residues. The germline V and J ends were trimmed by 3 bases and 3 bases, with 8 bases remaining between them. Germline assignment: CDR1 MNHEY and CDR2 SMNVEV (reference sequence). CDR3 DNA: TGTGCCAGCAGTTTTAACAGATACTATGGCTACACCTTC. Residues: CASSFNRYYGYTF.

The J gene is TRBJ2-7, the V gene TRBV2; the match to TRBD1 covers 9 bases. Germline V gene sequence: CDR1 SNHLY, CDR2 FYNNEI. This CDR3 region has 15 residues. J gave up 0 bases and V 6 bases, and 6 bases lay outside the gene matches. Here the CDR3 DNA reads TGTGCCAGCAGACTGGGACAGGGACCCTCCTACGAGCAGTACTTC. Amino acid sequence: CASRLGQGPSYEQYF.

The CDR3 region is CSVVFTTANTGELFF. CDR3 sequence (DNA): TGCAGCGTTGTCTTTACGACAGCGAACACCGGGGAGCTGTTTTTT. The chain employs TRBV29-1 and TRBJ2-2; D possibly corresponds to TRBD1 (5 bases). V lost 4 bases, J lost 0 bases, and 12 bases lay in between. The CDR3 has 15 amino acids. The germline V gene encodes CDR1 SQVTM and CDR2 ANQGSEA.